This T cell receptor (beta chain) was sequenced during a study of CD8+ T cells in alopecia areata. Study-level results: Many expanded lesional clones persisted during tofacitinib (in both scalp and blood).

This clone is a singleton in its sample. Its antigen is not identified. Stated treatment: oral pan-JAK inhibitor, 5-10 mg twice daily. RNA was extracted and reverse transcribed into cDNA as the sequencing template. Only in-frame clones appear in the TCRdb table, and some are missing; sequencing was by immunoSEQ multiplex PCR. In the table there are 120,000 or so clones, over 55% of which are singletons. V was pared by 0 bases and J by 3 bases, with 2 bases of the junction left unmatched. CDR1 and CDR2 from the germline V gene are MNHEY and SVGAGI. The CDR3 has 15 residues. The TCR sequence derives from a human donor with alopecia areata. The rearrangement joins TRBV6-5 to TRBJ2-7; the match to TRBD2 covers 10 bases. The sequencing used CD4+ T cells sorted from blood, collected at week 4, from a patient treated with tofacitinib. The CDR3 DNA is TGTGCCAGCAGTTACTCGGCTAGCGGGGGCTACGAGCAGTACTTC. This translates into CASSYSASGGYEQYF.